This T cell receptor beta chain was identified in a study of T-cell memory formation after mild COVID-19. This clonotype has just a few counts. Its antigen is not identified. Trimming took off 3 bases at V and 5 bases at J, with 16 bases between the two ends. This CDR3 spans 15 amino acids. One entry per CDR3 protein, called by TCRdb with MiXCR from the 5' RACE reads. This sample has more than 120,000 distinct CDR3 sequences, with roughly 19% found just once. General study points: The study detected some responding clones in pre-infection memory, suggesting cross-reactive memory joined. Among clones peaking at day 37 in the second wave, SARS-CoV-2 specificity remained unconfirmed.

This sequence joins TRBV12-3 or TRBV12-4 and TRBJ2-5; D perhaps matches TRBD2 (7 bases). The receptor's source is an adult woman who had mild COVID-19 (a few samples of this study predate the infection). Cell type and time point are not known. The sample consisted of PBMCs or a T cell subset sorted from them (not recorded which). CDR3 in DNA: TGTGCCAGCAGTTTTGGGTCGGGGGGCGAGGAGACCCAGTACTTC. Translating gives CASSFGSGGEETQYF.